The source of this T cell receptor (beta chain) is a study of T cells expressing NK-cell markers. Across the study: Seven donors tested HCMV-seropositive and one tested seronegative among the eight sequenced. Study-level points and caveats: Expanded clones of NKG2C+ T cells had an unclear HCMV specificity. Also leading the CD3+CD56-NKG2C+ fraction in a few donors were these clonotypes.

Of note for this clonotype: What it binds is not known.

Making the TCR beta cDNA relied on 5'RACE template switching with UMIs. TCRdb reprocessed the 5' RACE reads and stores each CDR3 protein as one record, lacking DNA. Found here are about 160,000 distinct CDR3 sequences; the top ten clones hold 20%. The CDR3 consists of 16 residues. Germline loops: CDR1 SGHTA, CDR2 FQGTGA. The chain links TRBV7-3 to TRBJ2-1; there is no DNA to check the TCRdb D call of TRBD2. This TCR was recovered from a man aged 18-69 years in good health. What was sequenced was blood T cells: a sorted CD56 or NKG2C T cell subset, CD4+ or CD8+ T cells, or bulk PBMC T cells (not recorded which). CDR3 in amino acids: CASSLLAGEAYNEQFF.